These T cell receptor beta chains were read from a single sample in a study of control samples from healthy donors and cancer patients. Assay used: immunoSEQ multiplex PCR; TCRdb lists only in-frame clones, some missing. The sample lists approximately 70,000 clones; approximately 89% were seen once. Specimen: PBMCs. The receptors shown here come from a man aged 55 to 69 with colorectal cancer. Both conserved end residues are part of each CDR3. Each record gives: clone size, V gene, J gene, D gene, CDR3 protein, CDR3 DNA. The D gene is left open where the match is weak. Expanded clones get a size class; other rows say once, few or many, or leave the size out.

-	TRBV11-3	TRBJ2-3	-	CASSLGGSSQADTQYF	TGTGCCAGCAGCTTAGGAGGCAGTTCCCAGGCAGATACGCAGTATTTT
once	TRBV3-1/TRBV3-2	TRBJ1-6	-	CASSGGRTKDGSPLHF	TGTGCCAGCAGCGGGGGTCGTACCAAGGATGGTTCACCCCTCCACTTT
-	TRBV11-2	TRBJ2-7	-	CASSLDLGRGMTF	TGTGCCAGCAGCTTAGATTTGGGCAGGGGAATGACCTTC
few	TRBV18	TRBJ1-6	TRBD1	CASSPTGQGGSPLHF	TGTGCCAGCTCACCGACGGGACAGGGCGGATCACCCCTCCACTTT
-	TRBV5-4	TRBJ1-6	-	CASSPSVNSPLHF	TGTGCCAGCAGCCCGTCGGTTAATTCACCCCTCCACTTT
-	TRBV9	TRBJ2-7	TRBD1	CASSVGQGARYEQYF	TGTGCCAGCAGCGTAGGCCAGGGGGCGAGGTACGAGCAGTACTTC
-	TRBV9	TRBJ2-6	-	CASLRKYSKQRRANVLTF	TGTGCCAGCCTTAGGAAGTACTCAAAACAAAGGCGGGCCAACGTCCTGACTTTC
-	TRBV3-1/TRBV3-2	TRBJ1-2	-	CASSHMGDGGYTF	TGTGCCAGCAGCCATATGGGAGACGGTGGCTACACCTTC
-	TRBV7-9	TRBJ2-7	TRBD1	CASSAGGQLEQYF	TGTGCCAGCAGCGCAGGGGGACAACTCGAGCAGTACTTC
-	TRBV6-2/TRBV6-3	TRBJ1-1	-	CASSFGQTHMNTEAFF	TGTGCCAGCAGTTTCGGGCAGACCCACATGAACACTGAAGCTTTCTTT
-	TRBV7-6	TRBJ2-7	-	CASSSFRGYEQYF	TGTGCCAGCAGCTCCTTCAGGGGCTACGAGCAGTACTTC
-	TRBV7-9	TRBJ2-3	TRBD1	CASSSGTGMSTDTQYF	TGTGCCAGCAGCTCCGGGACAGGGATGAGCACAGATACGCAGTATTTT
-	TRBV18	TRBJ1-1	-	CASSPLGEFGEAFF	TGTGCCAGCTCACCTCTGGGGGAATTTGGTGAAGCTTTCTTT
-	TRBV5-4	TRBJ2-5	TRBD2	CASSPNLAAVETQYF	TGTGCCAGCAGCCCCAACCTAGCGGCGGTAGAGACCCAGTACTTC
-	TRBV18	TRBJ2-1	TRBD2	CASSLGTSNEQFF	TGTGCCAGCTCCCTCGGGACTAGCAATGAGCAGTTCTTC
few	TRBV10-1	TRBJ1-1	-	CASSETIWNTEAFF	TGCGCCAGCAGTGAGACCATCTGGAACACTGAAGCTTTCTTT
-	TRBV6-6	TRBJ2-7	TRBD1	CASSYGTGGFEQYF	TGTGCCAGCAGTTACGGGACAGGGGGCTTCGAGCAGTACTTC
-	TRBV5-1	TRBJ1-3	-	CASSAQGSGNTIYF	TGCGCCAGCAGTGCCCAAGGCTCTGGAAACACCATATATTTT
-	TRBV4-2	TRBJ2-7	-	CASSPKRGSYEQYF	TGTGCCAGCAGCCCAAAGAGGGGGTCCTACGAGCAGTACTTC
-	TRBV5-4	TRBJ1-2	-	CASRRDTGNGYTF	TGTGCCAGCAGAAGGGACACAGGGAATGGCTACACCTTC
-	TRBV19	TRBJ1-1	-	CASSYRNTEAFF	TGTGCCAGTAGTTACAGGAACACTGAAGCTTTCTTT
-	TRBV6-5	TRBJ2-1	TRBD2	CASSLSGGPYNEQFF	TGTGCCAGCAGTTTAAGCGGGGGCCCCTACAATGAGCAGTTCTTC
-	TRBV5-1	TRBJ2-6	-	CASSLRSTGANVLTF	TGCGCCAGCAGCTTGCGTAGCACGGGGGCCAACGTCCTGACTTTC
-	TRBV18	TRBJ2-3	-	CASSLQGDTQYF	TGTGCCAGCTCACTTCAGGGGGATACGCAGTATTTT
-	TRBV4-1	TRBJ2-2	-	CASSQDPNTGELFF	TGCGCCAGCAGCCAAGACCCGAACACCGGGGAGCTGTTTTTT
once	TRBV30	TRBJ2-7	-	CAWSLKGVVYEQYF	TGTGCCTGGAGTCTTAAGGGTGTCGTTTACGAGCAGTACTTC
-	TRBV5-6	TRBJ1-2	-	CASSLADYGYTF	TGTGCCAGCAGCTTGGCAGACTATGGCTACACCTTC
-	TRBV11-3	TRBJ1-1	TRBD1	CASSPRQGVLNTEAFF	TGTGCCAGCAGCCCGAGACAGGGGGTGTTGAACACTGAAGCTTTCTTT
few	TRBV6-2/TRBV6-3	TRBJ2-5	-	CASSLPWTGVETQYF	TGTGCCAGCAGTCTGCCGTGGACGGGCGTGGAGACCCAGTACTTC
once	TRBV5-1	TRBJ2-7	-	CASSLGGRMAYEQYF	TGCGCCAGCAGCTTGGGTGGTCGCATGGCCTACGAGCAGTACTTC
-	TRBV7-2	TRBJ2-3	TRBD2	CASSLVPSGSTDTQYF	TGTGCCAGCAGCTTAGTCCCTAGCGGCAGCACAGATACGCAGTATTTT
-	TRBV4-1	TRBJ2-3	-	CASSPTFRGEYTQYF	TGCGCCAGCAGCCCCACATTCCGAGGGGAGTATACGCAGTATTTT
many	TRBV5-1	TRBJ1-4	-	CASRETVATNEKLFF	TGCGCCAGCAGGGAGACGGTGGCAACTAATGAAAAACTGTTTTTT
-	TRBV4-3	TRBJ2-7	-	CASSQDWRGVGAHEQYF	TGCGCCAGCAGCCAAGATTGGCGGGGAGTAGGAGCCCACGAGCAGTACTTC
-	TRBV5-6	TRBJ2-4	TRBD2	CASSSLAGDQYF	TGTGCCAGCAGCAGCCTAGCGGGGGATCAGTACTTC
-	TRBV3-1/TRBV3-2	TRBJ1-4	-	CASSQTPTNEKLFF	TGTGCCAGCAGCCAAACCCCGACTAATGAAAAACTGTTTTTT
-	TRBV27	TRBJ2-6	-	CASSLSGANVLTF	TGTGCCAGCAGTTTATCCGGGGCCAACGTCCTGACTTTC
-	TRBV6-5	TRBJ1-1	TRBD1	CASSYQGAVVAFF	TGTGCCAGCAGTTACCAGGGGGCGGTTGTAGCTTTCTTT
-	TRBV7-9	TRBJ2-7	-	CASSGDGFAPYEQYF	TGTGCCAGCAGCGGTGACGGGTTTGCCCCCTACGAGCAGTACTTC
-	TRBV7-9	TRBJ2-3	-	CASSSAGSEGTDTQYF	TGTGCCAGCAGCTCGGCGGGCAGCGAGGGGACAGATACGCAGTATTTT
-	TRBV3-1/TRBV3-2	TRBJ2-3	-	CASSPGAADTQYF	TGTGCCAGCAGCCCGGGGGCCGCAGATACGCAGTATTTT
-	TRBV18	TRBJ2-7	TRBD1	CASSRNRGRGYEQYF	TGTGCCAGCTCGCGTAACAGGGGTCGAGGCTACGAGCAGTACTTC
-	TRBV7-8	TRBJ2-2	-	CASSLVGAGAYTGELFF	TGTGCCAGCAGCTTAGTGGGGGCAGGGGCGTACACCGGGGAGCTGTTTTTT
-	TRBV5-6	TRBJ2-3	-	CASSLNTDTQYF	TGTGCCAGCAGCTTGAACACAGATACGCAGTATTTT
-	TRBV29-1	TRBJ1-5	-	CSVWAGVSNQPQHF	TGCAGCGTTTGGGCTGGGGTGAGCAATCAGCCCCAGCATTTT
-	TRBV3-1/TRBV3-2	TRBJ2-3	-	CASSRRADTQYF	TGTGCCAGCAGCCGCCGAGCAGATACGCAGTATTTT
-	TRBV6-4	TRBJ2-2	TRBD1	CASSPQGALYTGELFF	TGTGCCAGCAGTCCACAGGGGGCTTTATACACCGGGGAGCTGTTTTTT
-	TRBV10-3	TRBJ2-7	-	CAIRETYEQYF	TGTGCCATCAGAGAAACCTACGAGCAGTACTTC
-	TRBV5-4	TRBJ1-1	-	CASIATVDSNTEAFF	TGTGCCAGCATCGCTACAGTTGACAGTAACACTGAAGCTTTCTTT
-	TRBV4-1	TRBJ2-2	-	CASSRTGTGELFF	TGCGCCAGCAGCCGCACTGGAACCGGGGAGCTGTTTTTT
-	TRBV5-6	TRBJ2-7	TRBD2	CASSSTGTRAYEQYF	TGTGCCAGCAGCTCGACCGGGACTAGGGCCTACGAGCAGTACTTC
-	TRBV6-5	TRBJ1-3	TRBD1	CASGDRRSGNTIYF	TGTGCCAGCGGGGACAGGAGATCTGGAAACACCATATATTTT
-	TRBV4-1	TRBJ2-5	TRBD1	CASSQGPGGAGETQYF	TGCGCCAGCAGCCAGGGCCCAGGGGGCGCAGGGGAGACCCAGTACTTC
-	TRBV12-3/TRBV12-4	TRBJ1-1	TRBD1	CASRSGTEFF	TGTGCCAGCAGGTCCGGGACAGAATTCTTT
-	TRBV21-1	TRBJ2-1	-	CASTPRQTGGEQFF	TGTGCCAGCACCCCACGGCAGACAGGGGGGGAGCAGTTCTTC